One and the same sample provided the 13 T cell receptor beta chains below, sequenced in a study of cytomegalovirus exposure and HLA in healthy donors. 13 Jbeta primers and 60 Vbeta primers were used for the PCR. This table comes from immunoSEQ multiplex PCR, and its TCRdb copy is limited to in-frame clones, with some not included. The table lists some 250,000 clones, approximately 82% of them singletons. Sample: PBMCs. The receptors shown here come from an older woman in good health and CMV-seropositive.

J is TRBJ2-7 and V is TRBV4-1, with 12 bases that match TRBD2. The CDR3 loop spans 15 amino acids. Germline CDR1 MGHRA, CDR2 YSYEKL. With 4 bases clipped from V and 1 base from J, the junction kept 2 bases outside the gene matches. Written as DNA, the CDR3 is TGCGCCAGCAGCCGGACTAGCGGGGTATCCTACGAGCAGTACTTC. This gives the protein CASSRTSGVSYEQYF.

The rearrangement links TRBV5-1 to TRBJ2-5, with a weak D call TRBD2 (5 bases). The V gene lost 4 bases and the J gene lost 2 bases, with 12 bases spanning the gap. The CDR3 runs to 14 residues. Germline lookup yields CDR1 SGHRS and CDR2 YFSETQ. The CDR3 here is CASSRRTGQETQYF. Here the CDR3 DNA reads TGCGCCAGCAGCCGCCGGACTGGGCAAGAGACCCAGTACTTC.

The chain carries TRBV18 and TRBJ1-5; D unclear. The CDR3 length is 16 residues. CDR1 and CDR2 (germline): KGHSH, LQKENI. V was pared by 3 bases and J by 1 base, with 13 bases between. The CDR3 region is CASSPGEGLSNQPQHF. DNA for the CDR3: TGTGCCAGCTCACCGGGAGAGGGCCTAAGCAATCAGCCCCAGCATTTT.

The rearrangement joins TRBV5-6 to TRBJ1-2, with TRBD1 matching 8 bases. The CDR3 sequence is 13 residues long. Germline V gene lookup returns CDR1 SGHDT and CDR2 YYEEEE. With V trimmed by 0 bases and J by 7 bases, 2 bases remained unmatched. The CDR3 protein is CASSLGQGSGYTF. In DNA form, the CDR3 reads TGTGCCAGCAGCTTGGGACAGGGGAGTGGCTACACCTTC.

In its sample, this clone was seen a few times. The gene calls are TRBV2 and TRBJ1-5; 7 bases fit TRBD1. The CDR3 is 13 residues long. The junction had 5 bases not matched to a gene; V was cut back by 8 bases and J by 4 bases. Germline CDR1 and CDR2: SNHLY and FYNNEI. The CDR3 sequence is CASDRVGNQPQHF. For the CDR3, the DNA is TGTGCCAGCGACAGGGTGGGAAATCAGCCCCAGCATTTT.

This CDR3 reads CASRLRGNTEAFF. The DNA for the CDR3 is TGTGCCAGCAGACTAAGGGGGAACACTGAAGCTTTCTTT. This chain connects TRBV6-5 to TRBJ1-1, with a possible D match to TRBD1 (5 bases). Per the germline V gene, CDR1 is MNHEY and CDR2 is SVGAGI. The length of the CDR3 is 13 residues. The V end was cut by 6 bases, the J end by 1 base, with 9 bases between.

As DNA, the CDR3 is TGTGCCAGCTCACCGTACCGGGACAGAGGGGTGAACACTGAAGCTTTCTTT. Amino acids: CASSPYRDRGVNTEAFF. The V gene is TRBV18, the J gene TRBJ1-1, with 7 bases that match TRBD1. This CDR3 contains 17 residues. V dropped 3 bases and J dropped 0; count of bases not matched to a gene: 10. Per the germline V gene, CDR1 is KGHSH and CDR2 is LQKENI.

The chain links TRBV6-6 to TRBJ1-2; D remains unclear. Trimming stripped 2 bases from V and 6 bases from J, with 13 bases between. This CDR3 has 14 amino acids. Germline V lookup: CDR1 MNHNY, CDR2 SVGAGI (reference sequence). The CDR3 DNA reads as TGTGCCAGCAGTTACGTAGGTAGGAGTGATGGCTACACCTTC. It yields the protein CASSYVGRSDGYTF.

About this clone: Other nucleotide sequences from this sample produce the same CDR3. The chain is built from TRBV5-1 and TRBJ1-3; D remains ambiguous. V gave up 0 bases and J gave up 2 bases, with 6 bases separating them. The CDR3 is 14 residues long. The V gene's germline CDR1 is SGHRS and CDR2 YFSETQ. The CDR3 reads CASSLDGAGNTIYF. The CDR3, as DNA: TGCGCCAGCAGCTTGGACGGAGCTGGAAACACCATATATTTT.

The chain has TRBV18 and TRBJ2-7, with TRBD2 matching over 9 bases. V shed 6 bases and J 6 bases; nucleotides not matched to a gene: 6. There are 13 residues in the CDR3. Germline CDR1 KGHSH, CDR2 LQKENI. CDR3 in DNA: TGTGCCAGCTCCGGGCTAGCGGGAACCGAGCAGTACTTC. Protein: CASSGLAGTEQYF.

This chain links TRBV30 with TRBJ1-3, with D tentatively TRBD1 (5 bases). Germline V gene data show CDR1 as GTSNPN and CDR2 as SVGIG (reference sequence). Trimming stripped 1 base from V and 8 bases from J, with 12 bases between. The CDR3 spans 13 residues. The CDR3 reads CAWSATLGDTIYF. CDR3 DNA sequence: TGTGCCTGGAGTGCTACGTTAGGGGACACCATATATTTT.

A word on this clone: The same CDR3 arises from other DNA sequences in this sample as well. This chain uses TRBV19 with TRBJ1-4; D call uncertain. The CDR3 is 11 residues long. Germline assignment: CDR1 LNHDA and CDR2 SQIVND (reference sequence). V was cut by 3 bases and J by 7 bases, with 3 bases left in between. The CDR3 bases are TGTGCCAGTAGTATTCGTGAAAAACTGTTTTTT. Amino acids: CASSIREKLFF.

V usage is TRBV5-4 and J usage is TRBJ1-2; D gene ambiguous. The CDR3 has 15 amino acids. Trimming took 0 bases from V and 3 from J, leaving 12 bases between them. Germline CDR1 SGHNT, CDR2 YYREEE (reference sequence). DNA of the CDR3: TGTGCCAGCAGCTTGGGTCTGGAGACGCACTATGGCTACACCTTC. It yields the protein CASSLGLETHYGYTF.